Each of the 6 T cell receptor beta chains below was sequenced from the same sample in a study of beta chain features in type 1 diabetes. Reverse transcription of all isolated RNA meant that expressed TCRB transcripts were sequenced. Clones were sequenced by immunoSEQ multiplex PCR, and TCRdb holds only the in-frame ones, with some missing. The sample records approximately 250,000 clones, 12% to 15% being singletons. The sample comprised naive CD4+ T cells from blood. The receptors stem from a woman between 40 and 50 years old in good health.

The chain uses TRBV19 and TRBJ1-1; tentative D call: TRBD1 (5 bases). The CDR3 runs to 12 residues. Germline values: CDR1 LNHDA, CDR2 SQIVND (reference sequence). V was clipped by 8 bases and J by 3 bases, with 10 bases between them. The CDR3 bases are TGTGCCAGTGGAGGGGTCTACACTGAAGCTTTCTTT. It is translated as CASGGVYTEAFF.

The chain uses TRBV6-5 and TRBJ2-3, with a tentative D call TRBD1 (5 bases). The CDR3 runs 15 residues. Germline V gene lookup returns CDR1 MNHEY and CDR2 SVGAGI. Trimming pared 2 bases from V and 1 base from J, leaving 10 bases between. The CDR3 here is CASSYGRAGTDTQYF. The CDR3 DNA is TGTGCCAGCAGTTACGGCAGGGCAGGCACAGATACGCAGTATTTT.

This clone showed up just a few times. The chain recombines TRBV7-8 with TRBJ2-5; D may be TRBD1 (5 bases). CDR3 size: 14 residues. From germline, CDR1 is SGHVS and CDR2 FQNEAQ. Deletions cut 5 bases from V and 2 bases from J, with 12 bases between. This CDR3 reads CASSQQEYQETQYF. CDR3 nucleotide sequence: TGTGCCAGCAGCCAACAGGAGTATCAAGAGACCCAGTACTTC.

A few counts support this clone. Other DNA sequences within the sample encode an identical CDR3. The gene calls are TRBV4-1 and TRBJ1-2; 10 bases map to TRBD1. CDR3 length: 15 residues. Looked up from germline, CDR1 is MGHRA and CDR2 is YSYEKL. The trim removed 2 bases at V and 2 bases at J, leaving 2 bases unmatched. CDR3 DNA sequence: TGCGCCAGCAGCCAACCGGGACAGGGGAACTATGGCTACACCTTC. Its protein is CASSQPGQGNYGYTF.

This chain joins TRBV6-6 and TRBJ1-2, with 7 bases lining up with TRBD1. V gave up 5 bases and J gave up 3 bases; unmatched junction bases: 6. CDR1 is MNHNY and CDR2 is SVGAGI in the germline V gene (reference sequence). CDR3 length equals 14 residues. CDR3 nucleotide sequence: TGTGCCAGCAGTCGACAGGGACTTGACTATGGCTACACCTTC. Its translation is CASSRQGLDYGYTF.

The gene calls are TRBV18 and TRBJ2-2; D might be TRBD2 (6 bases). Trimming cost V 3 bases and J 2 bases, with 19 bases left between them. Germline-derived CDR1 and CDR2 are KGHSH and LQKENI. The CDR3 has 18 residues. The DNA of the CDR3 is TGTGCCAGCTCACCCGAGGCGGGACTGGGGACTAACACCGGGGAGCTGTTTTTT. This gives the protein CASSPEAGLGTNTGELFF.